This T cell receptor (beta chain) is from a study of blood T cell repertoires in COVID-19. V dropped 4 bases and J dropped 3; count of bases not matched to a gene: 5. This CDR3 is 15 amino acids long. Germline CDR1 reads SGHRS; CDR2 reads YFSETQ. This clone was seen more than once but under ten times. The table came from immunoSEQ multiplex PCR; TCRdb's copy has only in-frame clones and leaves some out. The sample carries some 200,000 clones, 80% to 90% recorded once. The sample taken for sequencing was peripheral blood. The sequence was obtained from a man over 45 with active or convalescent COVID-19. The gene calls are TRBV5-1 and TRBJ1-5; 9 bases fit TRBD1. Here the CDR3 reads CASSRGTGFNQPQHF. The CDR3 DNA follows: TGCGCCAGCAGCCGGGGGACAGGGTTCAATCAGCCCCAGCATTTT. The whole variable domain, filled in from reference TRBV5-1 and TRBJ1-5, reads KAGVTQTPRYLIKTRGQQVTLSCSPISGHRSVSWYQQTPGQGLQFLFEYFSETQRNKGNFPGRFSGRQFSNSRSEMNVSTLELGDSALYLCASSRGTGFNQPQHFGDGTRLSIL.